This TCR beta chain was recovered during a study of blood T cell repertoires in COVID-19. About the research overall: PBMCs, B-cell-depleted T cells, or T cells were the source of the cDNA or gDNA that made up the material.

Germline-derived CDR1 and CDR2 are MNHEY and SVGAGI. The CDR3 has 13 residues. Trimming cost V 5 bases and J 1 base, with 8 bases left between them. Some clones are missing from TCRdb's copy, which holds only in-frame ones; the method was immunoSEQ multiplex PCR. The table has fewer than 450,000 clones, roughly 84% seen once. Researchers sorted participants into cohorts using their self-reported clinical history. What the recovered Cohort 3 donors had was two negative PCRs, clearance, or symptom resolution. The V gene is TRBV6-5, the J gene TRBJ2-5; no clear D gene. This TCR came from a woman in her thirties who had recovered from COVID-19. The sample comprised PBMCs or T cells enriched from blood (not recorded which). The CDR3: CASSTVVQETQYF. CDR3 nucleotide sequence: TGTGCCAGCAGTACAGTGGTCCAAGAGACCCAGTACTTC.